This T cell receptor beta chain comes out of a study of T-cell memory formation after mild COVID-19. Turning to the study itself: The two donors had largely donor-specific TCR clusters. Whole-study findings and limits: CD4/CD8 balance held among clones contracting day 15 to 85, and later expanders leaned CD4+. Some clones that responded turned up in pre-infection memory, which suggests that cross-reactive memory joined in. Contracting CD4+ clones lay largely in CM and EM, with CD8+ ones residing in EMRA.

TCRdb re-called the 5' RACE reads with MiXCR, one entry per CDR3 protein. Among about 400,000 distinct CDR3 sequences listed, 20% to 25% were seen once. The germline V gene has CDR1 MNHEY and CDR2 SVGAGI. CDR3 length equals 17 residues. V dropped 4 bases and J dropped 3; count of bases not matched to a gene: 12. This clonotype was detected only a few times. The antigen remains undetermined. The sample consisted of PBMCs or a T cell subset sorted from them (not recorded which). This receptor was identified in an adult woman who had mild COVID-19 (a few samples of this study predate the infection). Cell type and time point are not known. The chain joins TRBV6-5 to TRBJ1-1; 9 nucleotides align to TRBD1. This chain's CDR3 is CASSSLGTGRFDTEAFF. CDR3 bases: TGTGCCAGCAGTTCCCTCGGGACAGGGCGGTTTGACACTGAAGCTTTCTTT.